This TCR beta chain was captured by sequencing in a study of blood T cell repertoires in COVID-19. Study-level information: Samples of COVID-19 (acute and convalescent) were obtained from the United States, Italy and Spain.

The CDR3 is 14 residues long. Germline CDR1 and CDR2: MDHEN and SYDVKM. Trimming cost V 2 bases and J 3 bases, with 10 bases left between them. Methods used by the authors: It was from reference gene primer amplification that nucleated cell counts were estimated. Produced via immunoSEQ multiplex PCR; TCRdb's table is partial and in-frame only. V, J and clone size derive from that table, while D and trimming were established from the DNA sequence. Of over 45,000 clones in the sample, 65% to 85% were seen once. Sample: peripheral blood. This TCR came from a man in his 60s with acute or convalescent COVID-19. The chain carries TRBV28 and TRBJ1-1, with D perhaps TRBD1 (5 bases). The CDR3, as DNA: TGTGCCAGCAGTTTACCAGGGAGGTACACTGAAGCTTTCTTT. Protein product: CASSLPGRYTEAFF.